This is a list of T cell receptor beta chains from one sample in a study of blood T cell repertoires in COVID-19. Assay: immunoSEQ multiplex PCR; the TCRdb copy retains only in-frame clones and omits some. The repertoire holds some 220,000 clones, with 75% to 85% as singletons. Sequences were obtained from peripheral blood. The receptors derive from a woman in her twenties or thirties with COVID-19, enrolled during active disease. The CDR3 runs from the conserved cysteine through the conserved F or W. The D gene is left open where the match is weak. Clone sizes are given selectively: once, few, many, or a class where the clone is expanded.

j_call,d_call,clone_size,v_call,cdr3_nt,cdr3_aa
TRBJ1-3,.,.,TRBV19,TGTGCCAGTAGTAGAGGGACACCGAGCTCTGGAAACACCATATATTTT,CASSRGTPSSGNTIYF
TRBJ1-2,.,.,TRBV9,TGTGCCAGCAGCGTAGTCGATAGAACAGGGTTTGGGTATGGCTACACCTTC,CASSVVDRTGFGYGYTF
TRBJ2-3,TRBD2,.,TRBV14,TGTGCCAGCAGCCAAGAAGCGGGGGGGATACTCGATACGCAGTATTTT,CASSQEAGGILDTQYF
TRBJ2-1,TRBD1,.,TRBV6-2/TRBV6-3,TGTGCCAGCAGTTGGACAGGGAATGAGCAGTTCTTC,CASSWTGNEQFF
TRBJ2-1,.,.,TRBV7-7,TGTGCCAGCCAAGGGGCAGGAGAGTACAATGAGCAGTTCTTC,CASQGAGEYNEQFF
TRBJ2-2,.,.,TRBV6-1,TGTGCCAGCAGTGAAGCGCTTGGGCAGGTTAACACCGGGGAGCTGTTTTTT,CASSEALGQVNTGELFF
TRBJ2-1,TRBD2,.,TRBV14,TGTGCCAGCAGCCAAGAAGTACTAGCGGGAAATGAGCAGTTCTTC,CASSQEVLAGNEQFF
TRBJ2-1,TRBD2,.,TRBV7-7,TGTGCCAGCAGCTTAGCGTCAGGCCTAGCGGGGGCAAGGAGGCAGTTCTTC,CASSLASGLAGARRQFF
TRBJ2-3,TRBD1,.,TRBV11-2,TGTGCCAGCAGCTTCCTCGGTAACCGGGACAGATACACAGATACGCAGTATTTT,CASSFLGNRDRYTDTQYF
TRBJ2-3,TRBD1,.,TRBV28,TGTGCCAGCAGCCGTCCCGCTTTGGGACAGGAGCAGTATTTT,CASSRPALGQEQYF
TRBJ2-3,.,few,TRBV21-1,TGTGCCAGCAGCAAACCGGGACAGGGAACTACAGATACGCAGTATTTT,CASSKPGQGTTDTQYF
TRBJ2-5,.,few,TRBV19,TGTGCCAGTAGTATAGCGGGAGAGACCCAGTACTTC,CASSIAGETQYF
TRBJ1-1,TRBD1,few,TRBV5-1,TGCGCCAGCAGCTTGGGAGGACAGGGGACTTTCTTT,CASSLGGQGTFF
TRBJ1-1,.,.,TRBV29-1,TGCAGCCCTACGCGGGTGGAGAACACTGAAGCTTTCTTT,CSPTRVENTEAFF
TRBJ1-4,TRBD1,.,TRBV5-1,TGCGCCAGCAGCGGGACAGGAAGTAATGAAAAACTGTTTTTT,CASSGTGSNEKLFF
TRBJ1-1,.,few,TRBV5-1,TGCGCCAGCAGCTCGGGGGTCGGAGCGGCAAACACTGAAGCTTTCTTT,CASSSGVGAANTEAFF
TRBJ2-5,TRBD2,.,TRBV18,TGTGCCAGCTCACCAGGGGCGGGAGGGCCCTCGATGGAGACCCAGTACTTC,CASSPGAGGPSMETQYF
TRBJ1-5,.,.,TRBV9,TGTGCCAGCAGCGCCGGGGGTAGCAATCAGCCCCAGCATTTT,CASSAGGSNQPQHF
TRBJ2-3,TRBD2,once,TRBV7-8,TGTGCCAGCAGCTTAAAAATGATCGGAGCGGGGGACCCCTCGGCGCAGTATTTT,CASSLKMIGAGDPSAQYF
TRBJ2-3,.,.,TRBV28,TGTGCCAGCAGTAGCCGACAAGCAGATACGCAGTATTTT,CASSSRQADTQYF
TRBJ2-2,TRBD2,.,TRBV9,TGTGCCAGCAGCCCCTTCCCCGCGGGGGCGAACACCGGGGAGCTGTTTTTT,CASSPFPAGANTGELFF
TRBJ2-3,.,many,TRBV11-1,TGTGCCAGCACAGGGGCCCTCACAGATACGCAGTATTTT,CASTGALTDTQYF
TRBJ2-2,TRBD1,.,TRBV6-6,TGTGCCAGCAGTCGCATTCAGACCGGGACAGCGAACACCGGGGAGCTGTTTTTT,CASSRIQTGTANTGELFF
TRBJ2-1,TRBD2,.,TRBV28,TGTGCCAGCGGAACCATCGGGGGGGCCTCCTACAATGAGCAGTTCTTC,CASGTIGGASYNEQFF
TRBJ2-2,TRBD2,.,TRBV9,TGTGCCAGCAGTCTTCCTCGGGCGGGAGAAACGAACACCGGGGAGCTGTTTTTT,CASSLPRAGETNTGELFF
TRBJ2-3,TRBD2,few,TRBV9,TGTGCCAGCAGCGCCGGGGGGGCAGGCACAGATACGCAGTATTTT,CASSAGGAGTDTQYF
TRBJ2-1,TRBD1,.,TRBV5-1,TGCGCCAGCAGCTTGGTTGCAGGGGGTGAGCAGTTCTTC,CASSLVAGGEQFF
TRBJ1-2,TRBD1,.,TRBV5-6,TGTGCCAGCAGCCGCCGGGGACAGAGTTATGGCTACACCTTC,CASSRRGQSYGYTF
TRBJ2-1,TRBD2,.,TRBV25-1,TGTGCCAGCAGTGAATTGCGACTAGCGGGAGATGAGCAGTTCTTC,CASSELRLAGDEQFF
TRBJ2-1,TRBD2,once,TRBV7-2,TGTGCCAGCAGACCATATAGCGGGGCCACCTCCTACAATGAGCAGTTCTTC,CASRPYSGATSYNEQFF
TRBJ1-4,TRBD1,few,TRBV13,TGTGCCAGCAGCTTACAGGGGGCAGAACTGTTTTTT,CASSLQGAELFF
TRBJ2-7,TRBD1,.,TRBV6-5,TGTGCCAGCAGTTACGGGACAGGGCTCGGCGAGCAGTACTTC,CASSYGTGLGEQYF
TRBJ1-4,.,.,TRBV14,TGTGCCAGCAGCCAAGCCCTCGCAACTAATGAAAAACTGTTTTTT,CASSQALATNEKLFF
TRBJ2-2,.,.,TRBV30,TGTGCCTGGAGCCGTGAGGGACTCGCCGGGGAGCTGTTTTTT,CAWSREGLAGELFF